This T cell receptor (beta chain) was identified in a study of cytomegalovirus exposure and HLA in healthy donors. Per germline, CDR1 SGHVS and CDR2 FQNEAQ. With V trimmed by 0 bases and J by 11 bases, 9 bases remained unmatched. CDR3 length equals 14 residues. Vbeta (60) and Jbeta (13) primers were used in the PCR. Sequencing used immunoSEQ multiplex PCR; TCRdb keeps in-frame clones, though not all of them. The sample lists about 160,000 clones; roughly 70% were seen once. The chain joins TRBV7-8 to TRBJ2-5; 7 nucleotides line up with TRBD2. This sequence was found in a woman in her 30s in good health and CMV-seronegative. The sequenced material came from PBMCs. For the CDR3, the DNA is TGTGCCAGCAGCTTAGCCCGGCAGGCGCGGGAGCAGTACTTC. Amino acids: CASSLARQAREQYF.